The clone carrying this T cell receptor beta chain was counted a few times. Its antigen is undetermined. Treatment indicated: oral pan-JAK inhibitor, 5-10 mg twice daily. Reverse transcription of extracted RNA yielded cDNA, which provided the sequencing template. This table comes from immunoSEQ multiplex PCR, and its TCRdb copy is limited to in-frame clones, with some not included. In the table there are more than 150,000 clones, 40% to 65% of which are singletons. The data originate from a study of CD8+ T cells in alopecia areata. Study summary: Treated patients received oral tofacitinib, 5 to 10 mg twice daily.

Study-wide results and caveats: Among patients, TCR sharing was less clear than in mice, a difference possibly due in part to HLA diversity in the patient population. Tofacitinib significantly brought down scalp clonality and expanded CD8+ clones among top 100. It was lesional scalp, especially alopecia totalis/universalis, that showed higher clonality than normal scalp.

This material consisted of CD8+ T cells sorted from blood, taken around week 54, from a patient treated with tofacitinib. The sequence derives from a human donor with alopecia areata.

Written as DNA, the CDR3 is TGCGCCAGCAGCTTGCACAGCTCCTACGAGCAGTACTTC. It yields the protein CASSLHSSYEQYF. V usage is TRBV5-1 and J usage is TRBJ2-7; D remains ambiguous. V was shortened by 1 base and J by 0 bases, with 5 bases between the two germline ends. CDR3 length: 13 amino acids. CDR1 and CDR2 from the germline V gene are SGHRS and YFSETQ.